This T cell receptor beta chain derives from a study of cytomegalovirus exposure and HLA in healthy donors. General study points: According to a subsequent analysis, TCR clusters from the first cohort were inclined to appear together in the 110 or so validation repertoires. In vitro, three CMV-associated chains proved specific for CMV antigens. Cytomegalovirus-associated status was assigned to around 160 TCR beta chains.

Assay used: immunoSEQ multiplex PCR; TCRdb lists only in-frame clones, some missing. The top ten clones hold roughly 1.4% of a sample with fewer than 200,000 clones, 87% of them seen once. Between the trimmed V and J ends, which lost 5 bases and 4 bases, there was a span of 18 bases. Germline V gene sequence: CDR1 MNHNS, CDR2 SASEGT. This CDR3 region has 15 residues. As to this clone: As yet, its antigen is unknown.

Among the roughly 110 subjects of the validation cohort, separate from the roughly 700-subject first cohort, were the donors. This chain uses TRBV6-1 with TRBJ2-7; D remains ambiguous. The source material was PBMCs. This TCR was sampled from a woman younger than 45 in good health and CMV-seronegative. CDR3 region: CASSSRRSPSYEQYF. As DNA, the CDR3 is TGTGCCAGCAGTTCCCGCAGGTCCCCCTCTTACGAGCAGTACTTC.